Sequencing of this T cell receptor (beta chain) was carried out in a study of identical twins. Germline assignment: CDR1 WNHNN and CDR2 SYGVQD (reference sequence). This CDR3 comprises 15 residues. V lost 3 bases, J lost 2 bases, and 12 bases lay in between. TCRdb called the 5' RACE reads again in MiXCR, with one record for every CDR3 protein. The sample lists under 900,000 distinct CDR3 sequences, 15% to 20% occurring once. This sample was shared with a second study, whose subject was T cells expressing NK-cell markers.

The receptor comes from a woman aged 18-29 years in good health. Sequencing was performed on PBMCs. The V and J genes are TRBV10-1 and TRBJ2-3, with D perhaps assigned TRBD1 or TRBD2 (5 bases each). In DNA, the CDR3 is TGCGCCAGCAGTGAAAGAGGGGACCCCACAGATACGCAGTATTTT. Amino acids: CASSERGDPTDTQYF.